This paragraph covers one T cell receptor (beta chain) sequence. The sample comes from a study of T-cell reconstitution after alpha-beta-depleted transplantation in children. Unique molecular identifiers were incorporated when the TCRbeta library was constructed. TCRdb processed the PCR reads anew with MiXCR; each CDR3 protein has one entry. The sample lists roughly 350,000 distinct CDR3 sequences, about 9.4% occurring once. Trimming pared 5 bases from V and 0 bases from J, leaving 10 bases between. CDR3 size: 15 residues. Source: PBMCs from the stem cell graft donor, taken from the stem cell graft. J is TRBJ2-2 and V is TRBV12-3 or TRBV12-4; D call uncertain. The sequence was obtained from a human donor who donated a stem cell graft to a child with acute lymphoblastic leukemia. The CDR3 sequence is CASSGRVTNTGELFF. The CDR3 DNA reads TGTGCCAGCAGTGGTCGGGTTACGAACACCGGGGAGCTGTTTTTT.